This entry concerns a single T cell receptor (beta chain). This entry comes from a study of blood T cell repertoires in COVID-19. Study-wide context: Acute-phase and convalescent COVID-19 samples originated in the United States, Italy and Spain. The analysed material was cDNA or gDNA that came from T cells, B-cell-depleted T cells, or PBMCs.

Germline V CDR1 and CDR2: MNHEY, SMNVEV (reference sequence). V shed 2 bases and J shed 9 bases, with 8 bases lying between them. The CDR3 covers 13 residues. Before being deemed recovered, Cohort 3 donors had two negative PCRs, clearance, or symptom resolution. Original handling: Reference gene primer amplification yielded estimated nucleated cell counts. The protocol was immunoSEQ multiplex PCR, while the TCRdb copy is restricted to in-frame clones and leaves out a portion. That table supplies the V and J calls and clone size; D and trimming were determined from the DNA. The table includes around 400,000 clones, 80% to 85% detected once.

Sequenced material: PBMCs or T cells enriched from blood (not recorded which). The rearrangement uses TRBV27 and TRBJ1-6; possibly TRBD1 for D (5 bases). The TCR comes from a woman aged 45-65 years who had recovered from COVID-19. CDR3 in amino acids: CASSLAGGSPLHF. The CDR3 region has the DNA TGTGCCAGCAGTTTAGCGGGGGGTTCACCCCTCCACTTT.